One and the same sample provided the 30 T cell receptor beta chains below, sequenced in a study of shared clonotypes between healthy human individuals. TCRdb's copy holds only in-frame clones and misses some; the assay was immunoSEQ multiplex PCR. The sample carries about 2 million clones, approximately 95% recorded once. CD45RO-negative, CCR7-positively selected cells formed the naive CD8 fraction, excluding terminally differentiated effector memory CD45RA+ cells. Sequencing was performed on naive CD8+ T cells sorted from blood. All receptors derive from a young man in good health.

The J gene is TRBJ2-1, the V gene TRBV13; 7 bases match TRBD1. Germline values: CDR1 PRHDT, CDR2 FYEKMQ (reference sequence). The CDR3 loop spans 14 amino acids. The ends lost 4 bases at V and 7 bases at J; junction bases unmatched: 7. The CDR3 protein is CASSSTGFRNEQFF. DNA of the CDR3: TGTGCCAGCAGCTCGACAGGGTTTCGGAATGAGCAGTTCTTC.

The rearrangement uses TRBV27 and TRBJ2-1, with no clear D. This CDR3 contains 13 residues. Trimming shortened V by 8 bases and J by 0 bases, and 8 bases separated the two germline ends. Germline assignment: CDR1 MNHEY and CDR2 SMNVEV (reference sequence). CDR3 sequence (DNA): TGTGCCAGCCGATCTCGCTCCTACAATGAGCAGTTCTTC. Residues: CASRSRSYNEQFF.

The V gene is TRBV28, the J gene TRBJ1-4, with D perhaps TRBD1 (5 bases). CDR1 is MDHEN and CDR2 is SYDVKM in the germline V gene. Trimming stripped 3 bases from V and 0 bases from J, with 11 bases between. This CDR3 has 16 residues. The CDR3 DNA sequence: TGTGCCAGCAGTTTCTTATCAGGGACAACTAATGAAAAACTGTTTTTT. Protein: CASSFLSGTTNEKLFF.

The chain joins TRBV2 to TRBJ2-7, with D unresolved. V was clipped by 7 bases and J by 1 base, with 11 bases between them. This CDR3 has 13 amino acids. Germline V gene sequence: CDR1 SNHLY, CDR2 FYNNEI. The CDR3 loop is CASKSTLSYEQYF. As DNA, the CDR3 is TGTGCCAGCAAAAGTACCCTATCCTACGAGCAGTACTTC.

The V gene is TRBV5-4, the J gene TRBJ2-7; D is unresolved. Germline V gives CDR1 SGHNT, CDR2 YYREEE (reference sequence). With 3 bases removed from V and 0 bases from J, the gap between germline ends came to 4 bases. The CDR3 has 12 residues. The CDR3 coding sequence is TGTGCCAGCAGCTACAACTCCTACGAGCAGTACTTC. This sequence encodes CASSYNSYEQYF.

This rearrangement joins TRBV5-1 to TRBJ2-1, with TRBD2 matching 9 bases. Germline CDR1 is SGHRS and CDR2 is YFSETQ. V lost 1 base and J lost 7; bases outside the gene matches: 3. CDR3 length equals 14 residues. CDR3 amino acids: CASSLWTSANEQFF. The DNA of the CDR3 is TGCGCCAGCAGCTTGTGGACTAGCGCGAATGAGCAGTTCTTC.

The CDR3 protein is CASSQERTDNYGYTF. CDR3 sequence (DNA): TGCGCCAGCAGCCAAGAAAGGACGGATAACTATGGCTACACCTTC. The chain employs TRBV4-1 and TRBJ1-2, with D uncertain. V was cut by 0 bases and J by 1 base, with 9 bases left in between. The germline V gene has CDR1 MGHRA and CDR2 YSYEKL. CDR3 size: 15 residues.

This chain uses TRBV19 with TRBJ2-1; 14 bases map to TRBD2. CDR1 LNHDA and CDR2 SQIVND come from the germline V gene (reference sequence). After removal of 5 bases from V and 7 bases from J, the junction contained 7 bases not matched to a gene. The CDR3 is 16 residues long. The CDR3 DNA sequence: TGTGCCAGTAGTCCCCGACTAGCGGGGGGGCCAAATGAGCAGTTCTTC. It encodes CASSPRLAGGPNEQFF.

This chain links TRBV28 with TRBJ1-5; D possibly corresponds to TRBD1 (5 bases). Trimming pared 4 bases from V and 3 bases from J, leaving 13 bases between. This CDR3 is built from 15 residues. CDR1 and CDR2 (germline): MDHEN, SYDVKM. CDR3 residues: CASSSTGLYNQPQHF. The CDR3 DNA reads as TGTGCCAGCAGTTCTACAGGACTGTACAATCAGCCCCAGCATTTT.

In its sample, this clone was seen once. At the DNA level, this CDR3 is encoded by other sequences in the same sample as well. The chain is built from TRBV7-6 and TRBJ2-7; TRBD1 agrees at 8 bases. V was clipped by 3 bases and J by 6 bases; unmatched bases: 4. The CDR3 totals 13 residues. CDR1 is SGHVS, CDR2 FNYEAQ, per germline. The CDR3 here is CASSLGTGGEQYF. The CDR3 DNA is TGTGCCAGCAGCTTGGGTACAGGGGGCGAGCAGTACTTC.

This chain uses TRBV11-2 with TRBJ2-7, with D perhaps assigned TRBD1 or TRBD2 (6 bases each). Germline assignment: CDR1 SGHAT and CDR2 FQNNGV. This CDR3 has 13 amino acids. V was cut by 5 bases and J by 1 base, with 9 bases left in between. As DNA, the CDR3 is TGTGCCAGCAGCCAGGGGACTTCCTACGAGCAGTACTTC. Translating it yields CASSQGTSYEQYF. The whole variable domain, filled in from reference TRBV11-2 and TRBJ2-7, reads EAGVAQSPRYKIIEKRQSVAFWCNPISGHATLYWYQQILGQGPKLLIQFQNNGVVDDSQLPKDRFSAERLKGVDSTLKIQPAKLEDSAVYLCASSQGTSYEQYFGPGTRLTVT.

The chain combines TRBV7-3 with TRBJ2-7; D perhaps matches TRBD2 (5 bases). The CDR3 has 13 amino acids. Germline CDR1 reads SGHTA; CDR2 reads FQGTGA. Trimming shortened V by 3 bases and J by 4 bases, and 10 bases separated the two germline ends. The CDR3 DNA is TGTGCCAGCAGCTTCGGACTTGGGTACGAGCAGTACTTC. This sequence encodes CASSFGLGYEQYF.

This clone has a single count. V and J are TRBV7-9 and TRBJ1-2, with D tentatively TRBD1 (6 bases). The germline V gene has CDR1 SEHNR and CDR2 FQNEAQ (reference sequence). This CDR3 is built from 15 residues. V was clipped by 1 base and J by 4 bases, with 13 bases between them. CDR3 amino acids: CASSLGGANSYGYTF. DNA for the CDR3: TGTGCCAGCAGCTTAGGGGGGGCCAACAGCTATGGCTACACCTTC.

This chain links TRBV19 with TRBJ1-5; D is uncertain. Trimming stripped 4 bases from V and 7 bases from J, with 14 bases between. The germline V gene has CDR1 LNHDA and CDR2 SQIVND (reference sequence). CDR3 length: 14 residues. CDR3 loop: CASSTNSAPQPQHF. CDR3 DNA sequence: TGTGCCAGTAGTACGAATTCTGCCCCGCAGCCCCAGCATTTT.

The genes are TRBV27 and TRBJ2-7; D might be TRBD1 (6 bases). V lost 6 bases and J 5 bases, leaving 17 bases between the germline ends. The length of the CDR3 is 14 residues. Germline-derived CDR1 and CDR2 are MNHEY and SMNVEV (reference sequence). CDR3 region: CASRPGQGLDEQYF. The CDR3 region has the DNA TGTGCCAGCAGACCGGGACAAGGTTTGGACGAGCAGTACTTC.

V gene TRBV4-1 combines with J gene TRBJ1-4; 9 bases are shared with TRBD1. Trimming took 3 bases from V and 6 from J; bases not matched to a gene: 5. The CDR3 runs to 15 residues. Germline lookup yields CDR1 MGHRA and CDR2 YSYEKL. The CDR3 nucleotides are TGCGCCAGCAGCCAGCCCCGGGACAGGGATGAAAAACTGTTTTTT. Amino acid sequence: CASSQPRDRDEKLFF.

This clone was picked up one time. This sequence joins TRBV12-2 and TRBJ2-7; the table calls TRBD2, which could not be checked here. TRBV12-2 is reported as a pseudogene. CDR3 length equals 15 residues. The CDR3 DNA is TGTGCAAGTCGCCGGAAGGGACTAGAGGTTCTCGAGCAGTACTTC. It is translated as CASRRKGLEVLEQYF.

This clone came up once. The same CDR3 is also encoded by other DNA sequences in this sample. The chain recombines TRBV9 with TRBJ1-1; D might be TRBD1 (6 bases). Looked up from germline, CDR1 is SGDLS and CDR2 is YYNGEE. The CDR3 spans 16 residues. V dropped 0 bases and J dropped 1 base, with 13 bases sitting between them. CDR3 amino acids: CASSVGSQGRNTEAFF. CDR3 DNA: TGTGCCAGCAGCGTAGGAAGTCAGGGGAGGAACACTGAAGCTTTCTTT. The variable domain in full, with the rest retrieved from reference TRBV9 and TRBJ1-1, is DSGVTQTPKHLITATGQRVTLRCSPRSGDLSVYWYQQSLDQGLQFLIQYYNGEERAKGNILERFSAQQFPDLHSELNLSSLELGDSALYFCASSVGSQGRNTEAFFGQGTRLTVV.

This chain uses TRBV27 with TRBJ1-5, with 9 bases lining up with TRBD1. Germline V gene lookup returns CDR1 MNHEY and CDR2 SMNVEV (reference sequence). This CDR3 is 13 amino acids long. The trim removed 8 bases at V and 2 bases at J, leaving 1 base unmatched. CDR3: CASWTGGNQPQHF. For the CDR3, the DNA is TGTGCCAGCTGGACAGGGGGCAATCAGCCCCAGCATTTT.

The CDR3 DNA follows: TGTGCCAGCAGCTTAACCCCCCCAGTATACAATGAGCAGTTCTTC. It encodes CASSLTPPVYNEQFF. The gene calls are TRBV7-8 and TRBJ2-1, with D hard to call. Trimming took off 2 bases at V and 4 bases at J, with 12 bases between the two ends. The germline CDR1 and CDR2 sequences are SGHVS and FQNEAQ. The CDR3 runs 15 residues. Full variable domain (rest looked up from reference TRBV7-8 and TRBJ2-1): GAGVSQSPRYKVAKRGQDVALRCDPISGHVSLFWYQQALGQGPEFLTYFQNEAQLDKSGLPSDRFFAERPEGSVSTLKIQRTQQEDSAVYLCASSLTPPVYNEQFFGPGTRLTVL.

The chain combines TRBV6-1 with TRBJ1-4, with TRBD1 matching 9 bases. This CDR3 spans 14 amino acids. The germline V gene has CDR1 MNHNS and CDR2 SASEGT. The J segment lost 1 base and the V segment lost 6 bases, leaving 0 bases of the junction unmatched. This chain's CDR3 is CASRTGGTNEKLFF. CDR3 DNA sequence: TGTGCCAGCAGGACAGGGGGAACTAATGAAAAACTGTTTTTT.

The chain has TRBV4-3 and TRBJ1-2; TRBD1 is a possible D gene (5 bases). The CDR3 is 14 residues long. V dropped 0 bases and J dropped 7 bases, with 12 bases sitting between them. Germline V CDR1 and CDR2: LGHNA, YSLEER. The CDR3 sequence is CASSQEGAGSGYTF. Written as DNA, the CDR3 is TGCGCCAGCAGCCAAGAAGGGGCGGGGAGTGGCTACACCTTC.

The V gene is TRBV6-1, the J gene TRBJ1-5; the match to TRBD1 covers 9 bases. CDR3 length: 16 residues. Germline CDR1 is MNHNS and CDR2 is SASEGT. V lost 3 bases to trimming and J lost 6 bases; unmatched junction nucleotides: 9. The CDR3 coding sequence is TGTGCCAGCAGTGATTACGAGACAGGGGGAGGTCAGCCCCAGCATTTT. Amino acids: CASSDYETGGGQPQHF.

In DNA, the CDR3 is TGCGCCAGCAGCTTGGTTCCTGGGGGCCCTTTGGAAGACACCATATATTTT. This codes for CASSLVPGGPLEDTIYF. The chain has TRBV5-1 and TRBJ1-3; tentatively, D is TRBD1 (6 bases). In germline, CDR1 is SGHRS, CDR2 YFSETQ. The germline V and J ends were trimmed by 0 bases and 8 bases, with 21 bases remaining between them. The length of the CDR3 is 17 residues.

The chain couples TRBV11-2 to TRBJ2-7; D might be TRBD2 (5 bases). The length of the CDR3 is 18 residues. V dropped 4 bases and J dropped 6 bases, with 28 bases sitting between them. Germline loops: CDR1 SGHAT, CDR2 FQNNGV. The CDR3 DNA is TGTGCCAGCAGCTGGCGCTCCCCGCAGTTTGCTGTAGAGGGCGAGCAGTACTTC. It codes for CASSWRSPQFAVEGEQYF.

This sequence joins TRBV10-1 and TRBJ2-1; maybe TRBD2 (5 bases). The CDR3 covers 13 residues. The germline gives CDR1 WNHNN, CDR2 SYGVQD (reference sequence). V was cut by 5 bases and J by 8 bases, with 13 bases left in between. CDR3 in amino acids: CASSRMTNDEQFF. The CDR3 DNA reads as TGCGCCAGCAGTCGAATGACTAACGATGAGCAGTTCTTC.

The V call is TRBV5-6, the J call TRBJ2-7; D remains unclear. Deletions cut 4 bases from V and 3 bases from J, with 17 bases between. This CDR3 has 15 residues. The germline V gene encodes CDR1 SGHDT and CDR2 YYEEEE. CDR3 in amino acids: CASSMLVGENYEQYF. The CDR3 DNA follows: TGTGCCAGCAGCATGTTAGTGGGCGAGAACTACGAGCAGTACTTC.

V gene TRBV7-8 combines with J gene TRBJ2-1; the D is unclear. The CDR3 is made up of 12 amino acids. Per germline, CDR1 SGHVS and CDR2 FQNEAQ. V was cut by 5 bases and J by 8 bases, with 10 bases left in between. As DNA, the CDR3 is TGTGCCAGCAGCATCAGTAGGGATGAGCAGTTCTTC. Its translation is CASSISRDEQFF.

This clone has only one observation. Other nucleotide sequences from this sample produce the same CDR3. V and J are TRBV5-1 and TRBJ2-5, with 9 bases aligning to TRBD2. V lost 2 bases and J lost 1; bases outside the gene matches: 3. CDR1 and CDR2 from the germline V gene are SGHRS and YFSETQ. The length of the CDR3 is 15 residues. The CDR3, as DNA: TGCGCCAGCAGCTTATTAGCGGGGGCCCAAGAGACCCAGTACTTC. Residues: CASSLLAGAQETQYF.

The chain links TRBV11-2 to TRBJ2-4; D remains ambiguous. The germline V and J ends were trimmed by 6 bases and 0 bases, with 9 bases remaining between them. The CDR3 contains 14 residues. Looked up from germline, CDR1 is SGHAT and CDR2 is FQNNGV. CDR3 nucleotides: TGTGCCAGCAGAGAAGACTTAGCCAAAAACATTCAGTACTTC. It specifies CASREDLAKNIQYF. Supplemented by reference TRBV11-2 and TRBJ2-4, the full variable domain reads EAGVAQSPRYKIIEKRQSVAFWCNPISGHATLYWYQQILGQGPKLLIQFQNNGVVDDSQLPKDRFSAERLKGVDSTLKIQPAKLEDSAVYLCASREDLAKNIQYFGAGTRLSVL.